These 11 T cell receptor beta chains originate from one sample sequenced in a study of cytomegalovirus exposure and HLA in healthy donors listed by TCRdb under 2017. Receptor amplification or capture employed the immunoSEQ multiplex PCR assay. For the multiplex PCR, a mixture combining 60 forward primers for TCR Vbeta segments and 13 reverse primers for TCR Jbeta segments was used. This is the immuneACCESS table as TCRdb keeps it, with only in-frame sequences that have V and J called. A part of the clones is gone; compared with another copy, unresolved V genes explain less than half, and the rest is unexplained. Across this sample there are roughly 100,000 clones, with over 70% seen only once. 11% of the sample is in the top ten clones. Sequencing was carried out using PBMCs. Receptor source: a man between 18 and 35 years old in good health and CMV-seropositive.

CDR3 sequence reads: CASSITGTSGEETQYF. The CDR3 coding sequence is TGTGCCAGTAGTATTACTGGGACTAGCGGGGAAGAGACCCAGTACTTC. The genes are TRBV19 and TRBJ2-5, with TRBD2 identical over 13 bases. Germline CDR1 and CDR2: LNHDA and SQIVND (reference sequence). This CDR3 spans 16 amino acids. V was pared by 3 bases and J by 3 bases, with 4 bases of the junction left unmatched.

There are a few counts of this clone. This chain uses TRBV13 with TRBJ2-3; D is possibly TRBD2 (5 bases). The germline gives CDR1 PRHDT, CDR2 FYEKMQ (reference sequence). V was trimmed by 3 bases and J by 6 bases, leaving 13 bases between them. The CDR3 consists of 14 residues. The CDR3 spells CASSFGYGGDTQYF. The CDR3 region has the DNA TGTGCCAGCAGCTTCGGCTACGGCGGGGATACGCAGTATTTT.

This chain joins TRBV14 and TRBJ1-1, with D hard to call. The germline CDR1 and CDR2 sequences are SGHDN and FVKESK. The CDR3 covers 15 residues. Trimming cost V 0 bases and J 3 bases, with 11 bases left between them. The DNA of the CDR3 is TGTGCCAGCAGCCAAGAAAGGCGGTTTGACACTGAAGCTTTCTTT. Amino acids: CASSQERRFDTEAFF.

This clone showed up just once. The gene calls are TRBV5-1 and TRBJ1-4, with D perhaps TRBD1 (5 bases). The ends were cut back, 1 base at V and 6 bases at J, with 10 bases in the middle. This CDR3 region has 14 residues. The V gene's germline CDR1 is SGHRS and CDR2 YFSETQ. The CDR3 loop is CASSLRGVDEKLFF. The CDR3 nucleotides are TGCGCCAGCAGCTTGCGGGGGGTTGATGAAAAACTGTTTTTT. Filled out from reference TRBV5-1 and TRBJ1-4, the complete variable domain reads KAGVTQTPRYLIKTRGQQVTLSCSPISGHRSVSWYQQTPGQGLQFLFEYFSETQRNKGNFPGRFSGRQFSNSRSEMNVSTLELGDSALYLCASSLRGVDEKLFFGSGTQLSVL.

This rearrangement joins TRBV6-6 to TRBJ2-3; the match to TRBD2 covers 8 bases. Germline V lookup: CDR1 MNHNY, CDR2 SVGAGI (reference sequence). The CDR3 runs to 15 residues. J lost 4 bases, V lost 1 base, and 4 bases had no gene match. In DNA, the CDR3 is TGTGCCAGCAGTTACTGGCGGGGGGCCTCAGATACGCAGTATTTT. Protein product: CASSYWRGASDTQYF.

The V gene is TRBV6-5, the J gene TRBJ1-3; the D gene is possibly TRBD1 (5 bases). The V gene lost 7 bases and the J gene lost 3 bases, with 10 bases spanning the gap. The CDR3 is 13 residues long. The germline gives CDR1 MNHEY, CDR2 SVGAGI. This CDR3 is CASIPQGGNTIYF. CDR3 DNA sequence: TGTGCCAGCATCCCCCAGGGTGGAAACACCATATATTTT.

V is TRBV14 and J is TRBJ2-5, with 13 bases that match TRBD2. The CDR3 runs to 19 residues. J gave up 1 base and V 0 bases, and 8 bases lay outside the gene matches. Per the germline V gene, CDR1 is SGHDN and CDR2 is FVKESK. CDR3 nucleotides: TGTGCCAGCAGCCAAGATCAGTGGACTAGCGGGAGCCTCCAAGAGACCCAGTACTTC. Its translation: CASSQDQWTSGSLQETQYF.

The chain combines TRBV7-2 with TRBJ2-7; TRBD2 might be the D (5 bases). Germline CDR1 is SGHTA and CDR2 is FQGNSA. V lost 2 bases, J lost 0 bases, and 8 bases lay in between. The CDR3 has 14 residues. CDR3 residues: CASSLRESSYEQYF. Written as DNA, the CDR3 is TGTGCCAGCAGCTTAAGGGAGAGCTCCTACGAGCAGTACTTC.

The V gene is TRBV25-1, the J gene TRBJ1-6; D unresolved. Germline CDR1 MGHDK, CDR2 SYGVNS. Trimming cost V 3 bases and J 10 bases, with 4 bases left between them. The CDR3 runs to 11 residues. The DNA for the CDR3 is TGTGCCAGCAGTGATGAGTCACCCCTCCACTTT. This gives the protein CASSDESPLHF.

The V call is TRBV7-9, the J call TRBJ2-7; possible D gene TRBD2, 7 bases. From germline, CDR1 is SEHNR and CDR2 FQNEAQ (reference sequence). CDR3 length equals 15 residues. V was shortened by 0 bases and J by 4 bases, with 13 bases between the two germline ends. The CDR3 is CASSLAGGPVYEQYF. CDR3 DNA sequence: TGTGCCAGCAGCTTAGCGGGGGGGCCAGTTTACGAGCAGTACTTC.

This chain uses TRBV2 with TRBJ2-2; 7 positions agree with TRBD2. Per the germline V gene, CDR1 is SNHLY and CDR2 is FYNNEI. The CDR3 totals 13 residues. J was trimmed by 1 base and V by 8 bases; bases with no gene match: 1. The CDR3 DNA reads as TGTGCCAGCTCGGGGGGGAACACCGGGGAGCTGTTTTTT. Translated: CASSGGNTGELFF. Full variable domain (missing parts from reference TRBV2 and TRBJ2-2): EPEVTQTPSHQVTQMGQEVILRCVPISNHLYFYWYRQILGQKVEFLVSFYNNEISEKSEIFDDQFSVERPDGSNFTLKIRSTKLEDSAMYFCASSGGNTGELFFGEGSRLTVL.